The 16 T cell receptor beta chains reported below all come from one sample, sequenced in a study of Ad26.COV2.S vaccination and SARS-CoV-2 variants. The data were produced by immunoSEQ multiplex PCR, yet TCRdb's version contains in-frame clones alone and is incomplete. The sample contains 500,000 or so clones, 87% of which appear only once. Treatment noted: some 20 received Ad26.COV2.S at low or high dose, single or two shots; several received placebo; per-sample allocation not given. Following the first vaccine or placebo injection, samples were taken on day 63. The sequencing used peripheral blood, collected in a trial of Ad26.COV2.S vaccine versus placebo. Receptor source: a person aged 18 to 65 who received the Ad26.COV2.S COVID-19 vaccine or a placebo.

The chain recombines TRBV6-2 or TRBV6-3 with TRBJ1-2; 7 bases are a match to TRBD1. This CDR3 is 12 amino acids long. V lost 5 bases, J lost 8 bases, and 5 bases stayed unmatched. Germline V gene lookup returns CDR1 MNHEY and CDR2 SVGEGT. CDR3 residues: CASSTDRVGYTF. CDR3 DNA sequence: TGTGCCAGCAGTACCGACAGGGTCGGCTACACCTTC.

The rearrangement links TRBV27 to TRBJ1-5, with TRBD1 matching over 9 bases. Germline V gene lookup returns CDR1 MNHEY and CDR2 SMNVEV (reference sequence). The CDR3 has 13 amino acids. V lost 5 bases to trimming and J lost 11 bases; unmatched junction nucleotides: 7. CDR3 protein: CASSRAGTGTQHF. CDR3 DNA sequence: TGTGCCAGCAGTCGGGCTGGGACAGGGACCCAGCATTTT.

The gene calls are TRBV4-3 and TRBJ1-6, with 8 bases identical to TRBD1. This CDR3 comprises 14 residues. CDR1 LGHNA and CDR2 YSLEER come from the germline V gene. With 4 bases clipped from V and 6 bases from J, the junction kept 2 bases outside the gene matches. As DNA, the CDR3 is TGCGCCAGCAGCCGCGGACAGGGTAATTCACCCCTCCACTTT. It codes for CASSRGQGNSPLHF.

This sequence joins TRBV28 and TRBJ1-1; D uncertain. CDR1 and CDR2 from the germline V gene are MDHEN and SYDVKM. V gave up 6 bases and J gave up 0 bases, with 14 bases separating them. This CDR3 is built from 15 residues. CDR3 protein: CASRRGGTMNTEAFF. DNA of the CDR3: TGTGCCAGCAGGCGGGGAGGTACTATGAACACTGAAGCTTTCTTT.

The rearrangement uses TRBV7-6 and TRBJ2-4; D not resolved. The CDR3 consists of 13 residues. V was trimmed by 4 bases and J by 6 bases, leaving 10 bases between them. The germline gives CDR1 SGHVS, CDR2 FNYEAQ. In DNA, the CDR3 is TGTGCCAGCAGCTCAGGCGGCTCAAACATTCAGTACTTC. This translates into CASSSGGSNIQYF.

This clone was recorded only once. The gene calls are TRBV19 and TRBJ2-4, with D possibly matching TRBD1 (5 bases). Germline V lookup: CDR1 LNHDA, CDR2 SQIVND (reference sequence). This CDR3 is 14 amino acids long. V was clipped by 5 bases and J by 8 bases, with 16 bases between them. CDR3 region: CASSRSRQGDIQYF. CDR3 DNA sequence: TGTGCCAGTAGTCGGAGCAGACAAGGGGACATTCAGTACTTC.

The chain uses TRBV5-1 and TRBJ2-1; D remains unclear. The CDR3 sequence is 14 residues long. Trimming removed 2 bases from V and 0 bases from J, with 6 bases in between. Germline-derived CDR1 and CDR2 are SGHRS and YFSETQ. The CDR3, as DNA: TGCGCCAGCAGCTTACAGTTCTCCTACAATGAGCAGTTCTTC. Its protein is CASSLQFSYNEQFF.

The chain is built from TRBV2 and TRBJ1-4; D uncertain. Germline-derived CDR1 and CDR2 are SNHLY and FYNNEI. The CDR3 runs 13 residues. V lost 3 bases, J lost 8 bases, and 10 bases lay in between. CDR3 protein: CASSDGLGEKLFF. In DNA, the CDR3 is TGTGCCAGCAGTGACGGGCTGGGGGAAAAACTGTTTTTT.

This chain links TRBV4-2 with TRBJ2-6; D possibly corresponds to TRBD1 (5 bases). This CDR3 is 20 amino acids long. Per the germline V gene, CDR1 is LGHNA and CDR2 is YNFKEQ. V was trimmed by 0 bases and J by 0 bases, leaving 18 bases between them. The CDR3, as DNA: TGTGCCAGCAGCCAAGACCACTGGCAGGGTATGGGCTCTGGGGCCAACGTCCTGACTTTC. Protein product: CASSQDHWQGMGSGANVLTF.

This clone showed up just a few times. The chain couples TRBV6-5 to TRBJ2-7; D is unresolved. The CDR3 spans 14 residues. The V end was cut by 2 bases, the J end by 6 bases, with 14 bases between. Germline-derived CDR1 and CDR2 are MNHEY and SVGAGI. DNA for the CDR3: TGTGCCAGCAGTTACGCCCCGCCGAGGTCCGAGCAGTACTTC. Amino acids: CASSYAPPRSEQYF.

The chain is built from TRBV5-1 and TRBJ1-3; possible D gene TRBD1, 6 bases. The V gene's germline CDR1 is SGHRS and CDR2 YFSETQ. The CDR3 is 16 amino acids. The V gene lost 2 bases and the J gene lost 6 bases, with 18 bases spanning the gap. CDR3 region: CASSFGQSSGSNTIYF. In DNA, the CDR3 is TGCGCCAGCAGCTTCGGACAGTCCTCAGGCTCAAACACCATATATTTT.

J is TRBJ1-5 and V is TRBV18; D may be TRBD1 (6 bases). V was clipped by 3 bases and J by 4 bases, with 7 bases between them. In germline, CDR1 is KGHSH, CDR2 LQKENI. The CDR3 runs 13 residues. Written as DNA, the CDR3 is TGTGCCAGCTCACCCCAGGGGAATCAGCCCCAGCATTTT. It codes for CASSPQGNQPQHF.

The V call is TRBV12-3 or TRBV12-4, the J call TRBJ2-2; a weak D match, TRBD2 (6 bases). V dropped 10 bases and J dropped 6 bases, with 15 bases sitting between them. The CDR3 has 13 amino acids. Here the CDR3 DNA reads TGTGCCACCACCTACGGGGGACCCGGGGAGCTGTTTTTT. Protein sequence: CATTYGGPGELFF.

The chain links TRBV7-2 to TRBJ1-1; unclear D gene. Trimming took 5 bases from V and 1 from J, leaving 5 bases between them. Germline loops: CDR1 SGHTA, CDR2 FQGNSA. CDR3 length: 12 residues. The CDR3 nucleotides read TGTGCCAGCAGCCCGTCGAACACTGAAGCTTTCTTT. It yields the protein CASSPSNTEAFF.

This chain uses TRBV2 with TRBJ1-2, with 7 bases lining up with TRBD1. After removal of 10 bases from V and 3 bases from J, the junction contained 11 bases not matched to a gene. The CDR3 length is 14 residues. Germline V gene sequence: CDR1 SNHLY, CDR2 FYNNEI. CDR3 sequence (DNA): TGTGCCACAACGCCAGGGGGGCAGTACTATGGCTACACCTTC. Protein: CATTPGGQYYGYTF.

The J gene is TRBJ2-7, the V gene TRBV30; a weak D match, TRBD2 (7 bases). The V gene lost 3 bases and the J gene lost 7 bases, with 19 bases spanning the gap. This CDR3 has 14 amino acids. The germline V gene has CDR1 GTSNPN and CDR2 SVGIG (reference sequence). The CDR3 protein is CAWRVSGAQGEQYF. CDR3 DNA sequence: TGTGCCTGGAGGGTAAGCGGGGCCCAGGGGGAGCAGTACTTC.